One T cell receptor beta chain is described in this entry. Its specificity is not known. This sample is drawn from a study of cytomegalovirus exposure and HLA in healthy donors. Findings and limits, study-wide: The listing of fewer than 200 TCR beta chains classed them as cytomegalovirus-associated.

CDR1 is MGHRA and CDR2 is YSYEKL in the germline V gene. The CDR3 runs to 13 residues. J was trimmed by 2 bases and V by 4 bases; bases with no gene match: 2. Assay: immunoSEQ multiplex PCR; the TCRdb copy retains only in-frame clones and omits some. This sample has about 69,000 clones, with about 95% found just once. The donors belonged to the approximately 120-subject validation cohort, separate from the roughly 600-subject first cohort. The sequencing input was PBMCs. V is TRBV4-1 and J is TRBJ2-7; 7 nucleotides match TRBD2. This TCR was recovered from a woman under 30 in good health and CMV-seronegative. This CDR3 reads CASSPGGAYEQYF. The CDR3 DNA reads as TGCGCCAGCAGCCCGGGGGGAGCCTACGAGCAGTACTTC.